One and the same sample provided the 17 T cell receptor beta chains below, sequenced in a study of CD8+CD57+ T cells in acquired aplastic anemia. Using genomic DNA as the template, TCR beta VDJ and CDR3 profiling was carried out. MiXCR, applied by TCRdb to the reads, yields one record per CDR3 protein. This sample has around 230,000 distinct CDR3 sequences, with 61% found just once. Sequenced input: sorted CD4+, CD8+, or CD8+CD57+ T cells (not recorded which) from PBMCs. All receptors come from a human donor in good health.

This clonotype was seen ten or more times. The rearrangement joins TRBV20-1 to TRBJ2-7; the D call may be TRBD1 or TRBD2 (5 bases each). V was clipped by 5 bases and J by 3 bases, with 17 bases between them. Germline assignment: CDR1 DFQATT and CDR2 SNEGSKA (reference sequence). The CDR3 covers 14 residues. The CDR3 DNA reads TGCAGTGCTTCCAACATGACAGACTACTACGAGCAGTACTTC. It translates to CSASNMTDYYEQYF.

The chain carries TRBV10-3 and TRBJ2-7; D possibly corresponds to TRBD2 (7 bases). The CDR3 sequence is 16 residues long. The V end was cut by 0 bases, the J end by 3 bases, with 15 bases between. Germline V gene lookup returns CDR1 ENHRY and CDR2 SYGVKD. The CDR3 region has the DNA TGTGCCATCAGTGAGTCGACTGCGGGGGCTATCTACGAGCAGTACTTC. It is translated as CAISESTAGAIYEQYF.

The chain joins TRBV2 to TRBJ1-1; 7 nucleotides match TRBD1. Trimming at V came to 6 bases and at J to 1 base, leaving 8 bases not matched to a gene. Germline V lookup: CDR1 SNHLY, CDR2 FYNNEI. This CDR3 spans 15 amino acids. DNA of the CDR3: TGTGCCAGCAGGAGGGCCGGGACAGAGAACACTGAAGCTTTCTTT. Amino acids: CASRRAGTENTEAFF.

This clonotype was seen ten or more times. This chain joins TRBV19 and TRBJ1-5; D is ambiguous. Trimming removed 6 bases from V and 14 bases from J, with 23 bases in between. Germline assignment: CDR1 LNHDA and CDR2 SQIVND (reference sequence). The length of the CDR3 is 14 residues. This chain's CDR3 is CASRRVYVDPSEHF. CDR3 DNA sequence: TGTGCCAGTAGGAGAGTGTATGTGGACCCATCAGAGCATTTT.

This clonotype was picked up one time. V and J are TRBV10-3 and TRBJ2-5, with TRBD2 matching 8 bases. The CDR3 sequence is 12 residues long. J gave up 7 bases and V 6 bases, and 4 bases lay outside the gene matches. Germline V lookup: CDR1 ENHRY, CDR2 SYGVKD. The CDR3 protein is CAISREGGTQYF. Here the CDR3 DNA reads TGTGCCATCAGCCGGGAGGGCGGGACCCAGTACTTC.

This clonotype was recorded a few times. The V gene is TRBV10-3, the J gene TRBJ2-1; 10 nucleotides align to TRBD1. V shed 7 bases and J 8 bases; nucleotides not matched to a gene: 5. The CDR3 loop spans 13 amino acids. Germline V lookup: CDR1 ENHRY, CDR2 SYGVKD. The chain's CDR3 is CAIKGQGSDEQFF. CDR3 DNA: TGTGCCATCAAGGGACAGGGGAGCGATGAGCAGTTCTTC.

The J gene is TRBJ1-2, the V gene TRBV10-2; D gene uncertain. This CDR3 comprises 13 residues. With 8 bases removed from V and 5 bases from J, the gap between germline ends came to 15 bases. CDR1 and CDR2 (germline): WSHSY, SAAADI. Written as DNA, the CDR3 is TGCGCCAGCTTACGGTCATTCCGATATGGCTACACCTTC. Protein sequence: CASLRSFRYGYTF.

J is TRBJ2-5 and V is TRBV5-5; TRBD1 agrees at 10 bases. V was pared by 3 bases and J by 2 bases, with 1 base of the junction left unmatched. The CDR3 contains 14 residues. Germline-derived CDR1 and CDR2 are SGHKS and YYEKEE (reference sequence). In nucleotides, the CDR3 is TGTGCCAGCAGCTGGACAGGGGGGCAAGAGACCCAGTACTTC. It specifies CASSWTGGQETQYF. The variable domain in full, completed from reference TRBV5-5 and TRBJ2-5, reads DAGVTQSPTHLIKTRGQQVTLRCSPISGHKSVSWYQQVLGQGPQFIFQYYEKEERGRGNFPDRFSARQFPNYSSELNVNALLLGDSALYLCASSWTGGQETQYFGPGTRLLVL.

In this sample, this clonotype turned up a few times. The chain couples TRBV4-2 to TRBJ2-1, with 13 positions matching TRBD2. V gave up 4 bases and J gave up 8 bases; unmatched junction bases: 8. Germline CDR1 LGHNA, CDR2 YNFKEQ. CDR3 length: 16 amino acids. CDR3 loop: CASSRALAGGPDEQFF. The CDR3 DNA is TGTGCCAGCAGCCGGGCACTAGCGGGAGGGCCGGATGAGCAGTTCTTC.

The DNA of the CDR3 is TGTGCCAGCAGTGACTCGGGGGAGTGGAGCGGCTACACCTTC. It is translated as CASSDSGEWSGYTF. The rearrangement joins TRBV6-4 to TRBJ1-2; perhaps TRBD1 as D (5 bases). CDR1 is MRHNA, CDR2 SNTAGT, per germline. The V end lost 0 bases, the J end lost 8 bases, and 13 bases lay between the germline ends. The CDR3 consists of 14 residues.

The gene calls are TRBV7-8 and TRBJ1-2; D perhaps matches TRBD1 (6 bases). The CDR3 is 16 amino acids. V was trimmed by 5 bases and J by 4 bases, leaving 20 bases between them. Germline V gene data show CDR1 as SGHVS and CDR2 as FQNEAQ. The CDR3 region has the DNA TGTGCCAGCAGCCCAGAGGGGGGGGCAGCTCCCTATGGCTACACCTTC. Translation: CASSPEGGAAPYGYTF.

V usage is TRBV11-2 and J usage is TRBJ2-7, with 10 bases fitting TRBD1. The germline V gene encodes CDR1 SGHAT and CDR2 FQNNGV. V gave up 0 bases and J gave up 5 bases; unmatched junction bases: 7. The CDR3 length is 16 residues. The DNA for the CDR3 is TGTGCCAGCAGCTTAGAGGGCCGGGACAGGGGTCACGAGCAGTACTTC. This sequence encodes CASSLEGRDRGHEQYF.

The sample holds a few counts of this clonotype. This sequence may be a read error, since a much larger clone differs from it by one base. The chain combines TRBV27 with TRBJ2-7; no clear D. The germline gives CDR1 MNHEY, CDR2 SMNVEV (reference sequence). There are 15 residues in the CDR3. CDR3 residues: CASSFTAVSSCEQYF. The CDR3 region has the DNA TGTGCCAGCAGTTTTACTGCGGTTAGCTCCTGCGAGCAGTACTTC.

This clonotype was counted only a few times. V gene TRBV3-1 combines with J gene TRBJ2-4, with a possible D match to TRBD2 (6 bases). Trimming left V 8 bases short and J 3 bases short, with 14 bases between. Germline V gene lookup returns CDR1 LGHDT and CDR2 YNNKEL (reference sequence). The CDR3 contains 14 residues. The CDR3: CASGRRGDKNIQYF. The CDR3 nucleotides are TGTGCCAGCGGAAGGAGGGGTGACAAAAACATTCAGTACTTC. The full variable domain, in which reference TRBV3-1 and TRBJ2-4 provide the parts outside the CDR3, is DTAVSQTPKYLVTQMGNDKSIKCEQNLGHDTMYWYKQDSKKFLKIMFSYNNKELIINETVPNRFSPKSPDKAHLNLHINSLELGDSAVYFCASGRRGDKNIQYFGAGTRLSVL.

For this clonotype: This may be a read error, as it is one base from a much larger clone. The gene calls are TRBV4-1 and TRBJ2-7, with D hard to call. The length of the CDR3 is 14 residues. V was shortened by 1 base and J by 3 bases, with 10 bases between the two germline ends. Germline-derived CDR1 and CDR2 are MGHRA and YSYEKL. The CDR3 is CASSQVITYYEQYF. For the CDR3, the DNA is TGCGCCAGCAGCCAAGTAATTACCTACTACGAGCAGTACTTC.

J is TRBJ1-1 and V is TRBV20-1; a weak D match, TRBD1 (5 bases). V was shortened by 5 bases and J by 3 bases, with 19 bases between the two germline ends. Germline V gives CDR1 DFQATT, CDR2 SNEGSKA (reference sequence). The CDR3 consists of 15 residues. The CDR3 region has the DNA TGCAGTGCTGGCAGGGTGCCGGGTGTAGACACTGAAGCTTTCTTT. Protein product: CSAGRVPGVDTEAFF.

The chain couples TRBV20-1 to TRBJ2-5, with D maybe TRBD2 (5 bases). Trimming removed 3 bases at V and 11 bases at J, with 19 bases between. The CDR3 is made up of 13 amino acids. CDR1 DFQATT and CDR2 SNEGSKA come from the germline V gene (reference sequence). The CDR3 bases are TGCAGTGCTAGTAGACTACCACAAGAGGTGCAGTACTTC. It yields the protein CSASRLPQEVQYF.